This TCR beta chain was documented in a study of blood T cell repertoires in COVID-19. Study background: From T cells, B-cell-depleted T cells, or PBMCs came the material, which was cDNA or gDNA.

The method was immunoSEQ multiplex PCR; TCRdb's version includes in-frame clones alone and lacks a portion of them. The table includes approximately 130,000 clones, roughly 86% detected once. The germline V gene has CDR1 GTSNPN and CDR2 SVGIG (reference sequence). With 2 bases clipped from V and 5 bases from J, the junction kept 0 bases outside the gene matches. This CDR3 spans 12 amino acids. The receptor was isolated from a woman between 50 and 59 years old who had recovered from COVID-19. The gene calls are TRBV30 and TRBJ2-5; 9 bases match TRBD2. The sequencing sample was made of peripheral blood. The chain's CDR3 is CAWSLAGETQYF. The CDR3 coding sequence is TGTGCCTGGAGTCTAGCGGGGGAGACCCAGTACTTC.